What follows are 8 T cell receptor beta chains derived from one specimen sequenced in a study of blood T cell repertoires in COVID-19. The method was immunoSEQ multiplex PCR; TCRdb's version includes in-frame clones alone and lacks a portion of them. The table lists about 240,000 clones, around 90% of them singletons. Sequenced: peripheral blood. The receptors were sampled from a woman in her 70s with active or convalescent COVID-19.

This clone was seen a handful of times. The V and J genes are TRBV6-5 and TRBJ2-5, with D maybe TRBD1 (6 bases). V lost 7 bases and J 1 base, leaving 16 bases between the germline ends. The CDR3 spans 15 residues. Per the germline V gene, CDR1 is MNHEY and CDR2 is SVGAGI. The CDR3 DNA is TGTGCCAGCAAGCAGACAGGTTTGGTCCAAGAGACCCAGTACTTC. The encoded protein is CASKQTGLVQETQYF.

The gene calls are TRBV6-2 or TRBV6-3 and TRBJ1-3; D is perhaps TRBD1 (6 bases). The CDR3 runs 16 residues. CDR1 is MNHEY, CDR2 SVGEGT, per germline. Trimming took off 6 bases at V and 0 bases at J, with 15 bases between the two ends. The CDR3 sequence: CASSRGTKYSGNTIYF. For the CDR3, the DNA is TGTGCCAGCAGCCGGGGGACAAAATACTCTGGAAACACCATATATTTT.

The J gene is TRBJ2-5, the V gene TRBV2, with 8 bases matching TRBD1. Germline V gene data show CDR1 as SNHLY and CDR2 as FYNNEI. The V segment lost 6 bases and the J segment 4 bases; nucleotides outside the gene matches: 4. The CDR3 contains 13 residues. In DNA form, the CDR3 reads TGTGCCAGCAGAACCACAGGGGGAGAGACCCAGTACTTC. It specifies CASRTTGGETQYF.

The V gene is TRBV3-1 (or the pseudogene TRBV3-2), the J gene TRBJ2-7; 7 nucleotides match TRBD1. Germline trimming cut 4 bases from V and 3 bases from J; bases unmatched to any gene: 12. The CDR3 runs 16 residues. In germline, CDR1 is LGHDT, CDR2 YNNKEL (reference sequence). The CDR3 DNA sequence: TGTGCCAGCAGCCCAGCCAACCTTAACAGGGGCTACGAGCAGTACTTC. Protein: CASSPANLNRGYEQYF.

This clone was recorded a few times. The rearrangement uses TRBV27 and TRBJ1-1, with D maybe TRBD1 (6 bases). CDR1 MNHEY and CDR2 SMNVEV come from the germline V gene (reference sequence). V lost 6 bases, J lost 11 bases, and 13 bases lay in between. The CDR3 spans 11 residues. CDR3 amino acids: CASRLGGGAFF. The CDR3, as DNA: TGTGCCAGCAGGCTCGGGGGGGGCGCTTTCTTT.

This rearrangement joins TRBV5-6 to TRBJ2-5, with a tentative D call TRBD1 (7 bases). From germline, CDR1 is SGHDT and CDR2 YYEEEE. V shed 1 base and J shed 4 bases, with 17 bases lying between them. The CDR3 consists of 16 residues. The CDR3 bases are TGTGCCAGCAGCTTGAAAGGGGGCGCGGGGTTAGAGACCCAGTACTTC. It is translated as CASSLKGGAGLETQYF.

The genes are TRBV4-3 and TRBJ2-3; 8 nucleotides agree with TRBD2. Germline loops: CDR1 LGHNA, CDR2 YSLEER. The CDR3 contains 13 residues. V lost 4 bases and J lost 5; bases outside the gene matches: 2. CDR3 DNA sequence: TGCGCCAGCAGCCGGGCGGGGGGAGATACGCAGTATTTT. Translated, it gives CASSRAGGDTQYF.

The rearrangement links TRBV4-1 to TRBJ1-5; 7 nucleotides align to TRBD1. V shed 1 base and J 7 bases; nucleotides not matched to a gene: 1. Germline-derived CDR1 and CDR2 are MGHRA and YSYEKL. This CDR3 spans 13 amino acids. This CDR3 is CASSQARGQPQHF. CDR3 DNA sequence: TGCGCCAGCAGCCAAGCCAGGGGGCAGCCCCAGCATTTT.